What follows describes a single T cell receptor beta chain. The antigen remains unidentified. Time point given: pretreatment peripheral blood. These data are taken from a study of PD-L1 blockade in urothelial cancer. Looking at the study overall: Median blood clonality was around 0.08, with around 83,000 unique TCRs.

Whole-study results and caveats: Those with durable benefit had larger increases in tumor-associated blood clones at 3 weeks.

Sequencing was performed with immunoSEQ multiplex PCR; in TCRdb, only in-frame clones are kept and a portion is missing. This sample carries around 68,000 clones, more than 80% of them seen once, and the ten largest clones take roughly 1.5%. Germline lookup yields CDR1 SGHRS and CDR2 YFSETQ. The V and J ends lost 1 base and 0 bases respectively, with 11 bases between them. This CDR3 contains 16 residues. This receptor was identified in a man aged 65-85 years with urothelial cancer. The material was PBMCs, obtained around atezolizumab (anti-PD-L1) treatment. The chain combines TRBV5-1 with TRBJ2-1, with D tentatively TRBD2 (7 bases). As DNA, the CDR3 is TGCGCCAGCAGCTTGAGGGAGGGGGGCTCCTACAATGAGCAGTTCTTC. It is translated as CASSLREGGSYNEQFF. Full variable domain (missing parts from reference TRBV5-1 and TRBJ2-1): KAGVTQTPRYLIKTRGQQVTLSCSPISGHRSVSWYQQTPGQGLQFLFEYFSETQRNKGNFPGRFSGRQFSNSRSEMNVSTLELGDSALYLCASSLREGGSYNEQFFGPGTRLTVL.